The subject of this entry is one TCR beta chain. The antigen it recognizes is unknown. No much larger clonotype is one base removed from it; base qualities were not supplied. Per the germline V gene, MDHEN is the CDR1 and SYDVKM is the CDR2. Including cysteine and phenylalanine, the CDR3 has 17 amino acids. Of all the DNA, just the CDR3 is kept, 51 bases in frame from base 1. Relative to germline, V is missing 5 bases and J is missing 0 bases, with 7 bases of the junction outside any gene match. This entry belongs to a study of shared clonotypes between healthy human individuals (TCRdb year 2020). For the study in its entirety: The cohort comprised a couple of women and three men aged 18 to 49 years. To estimate repertoire size and how much clonotypes are shared between individuals, the study performed deep sequencing of blood TCR repertoires from about 5 healthy adults. To increase sequencing depth and limit assay-specific biases, TCR repertoire library preparation and sequencing were carried out by different laboratories using diverse techniques. Between about 0.85 and 9.5 billion PBMCs per donor were obtained by leukapheresis.

General findings and caveats noted by the study authors: Because the study included only a small number of donors, the genetic and exposure-history diversity represented was limited. Sampling was limited to blood, and TCR repertoires in tissue likely differ from TCR repertoires in blood. Pairwise subsampling led to the expectation that sequencing depth would affect the degree of clonotype sharing among donors.

Donors were healthy HIV-negative adults with no recently reported acute infections or vaccinations. All donors were Caucasian adults living in Nashville, Tennessee, USA. In the unsorted samples, 90 million or so PBMCs were counted, and genomic DNA was extracted using the QIAamp DNA Blood Mini kit. Blood was collected by leukapheresis, and PBMCs were isolated by Ficoll-Histopaque density gradient centrifugation and then cryopreserved in liquid nitrogen vapor phase. Using the deep immunoSEQ assay, TCR CDR3 regions were amplified from genomic DNA by multiplex PCR. Extracted genomic DNA from each cell subset was distributed evenly across all wells of several immunoSEQ 96-well plates, and each plate was treated as a replicate. For unsorted PBMC, 300 ng of genomic DNA, equivalent to 25,000 to 35,000 T cell genomes, went into each replicate PCR. Unsorted PBMC genomic DNA was sequenced across ten immunoSEQ deep assay plates. Purified libraries were measured with a Qubit 3.0 fluorometer, size-checked on a Bioanalyzer 2100, and measured again with the KAPA Library Quantification kit. Each immunoSEQ 96-well plate was sequenced on its own single-read 150-cycle Illumina NextSeq 550 flow cell. The study's processing was this. The immunoSEQ output contained only junctional sequences without quality scores, so filtering could not match that applied to full-length reads. To assign V/J genes and CDR3, sequences were annotated using PyIR, a Python wrapper for IgBLAST v1.9, with IMGT germline references. Any read was removed if the V/J assignment was weak (E-value above 1e-6), the CDR3 was missing, or the read contained stop codons, out-of-frame junctions, or ambiguous translated residues. V3J clonotypes were defined as sequences sharing an identical inferred V gene, J gene, and CDR3 amino acid sequence. To compute the percentage overlap between repertoires, the number of shared unique clonotypes was divided by the size of the smaller repertoire. Richness of each repertoire was evaluated using RTK rarefaction, the Chao1 estimator, and Recon v2.1 estimates of unobserved clonotypes. TCRdb provides this immuneACCESS table in a form limited to in-frame rearrangements. Some clones are lacking; in checked studies, under half of them reflect an unresolved V gene, and why the rest are absent is not known. That table gives V, J and clone size, and the DNA gave D and trimming. In this sample the table shows about 490,000 clones, roughly 78% of which occur a single time. The top ten hold approximately 12% of the sample.

Here the chain combines TRBV28 and TRBJ2-3, and TRBD2 matches 11 of the central bases. Sequenced material: PBMCs. The receptor comes from a woman aged 40 to 50 in good health. Some clones in this sample may be carry-over from other donors' samples. The CDR3: CASSTRLAGSSTDTQYF. The DNA sequence is given as TGTGCCAGCAGTACTAGACTAGCGGGGTCTAGCACAGATACGCAGTATTTT.